This T cell receptor (beta chain) was recovered during a study of T cell repertoires in cytomegalovirus infection. In the study overall: Public TCR beta signatures indicated both CMV infection and matching HLA type. Study-level results: Cumulative frequency of public TCR beta families picked out carriers of CMV plus the relevant HLA. CMV-specific TCR beta clonotypes restricted by HLA-C dominated the ex vivo response.

Each CDR3 protein is one row after TCRdb ran MiXCR on the reads. Among more than 90,000 distinct CDR3 sequences, 10% were seen once, and the ten largest hold over 25%. Of note for this clonotype: Its antigen is unknown.

Trimming removed 4 bases at V and 4 bases at J, with 13 bases between. This CDR3 spans 14 amino acids. The V gene's germline CDR1 is SGHTA and CDR2 FQGNSA. Material for sequencing was PBMCs, sequenced either directly or after in vitro stimulation (not recorded which). The chain couples TRBV7-2 to TRBJ1-2, with TRBD1 as a possible D gene (5 bases). The TCR originated in a human donor in good health (CMV status not recorded). Some clones in this sample may be carry-over from other donors' samples. CDR3 nucleotide sequence: TGTGCCAGCAGCTCTGGGCGGGACGGCTATGGCTACACCTTC. It encodes CASSSGRDGYGYTF. Combining the CDR3 with reference TRBV7-2 and TRBJ1-2 gives the whole variable domain GAGVSQSPSNKVTEKGKDVELRCDPISGHTALYWYRQSLGQGLEFLIYFQGNSAPDKSGLPSDRFSAERTGGSVSTLTIQRTQQEDSAVYLCASSSGRDGYGYTFGSGTRLTVV.